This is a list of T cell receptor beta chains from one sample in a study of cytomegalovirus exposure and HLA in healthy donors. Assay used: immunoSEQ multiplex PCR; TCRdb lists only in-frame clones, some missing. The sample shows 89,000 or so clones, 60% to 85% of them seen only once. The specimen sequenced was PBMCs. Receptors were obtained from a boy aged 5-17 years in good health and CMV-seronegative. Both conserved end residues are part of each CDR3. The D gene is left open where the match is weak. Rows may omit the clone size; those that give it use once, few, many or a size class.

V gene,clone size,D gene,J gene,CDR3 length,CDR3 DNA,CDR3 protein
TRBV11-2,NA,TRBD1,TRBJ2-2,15,TGTGCCAGCAGCTTGGGACAGGGGATCACCGGGGAGCTGTTTTTT,CASSLGQGITGELFF
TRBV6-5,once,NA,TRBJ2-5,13,TGTGCCAGCACCGCCGGTAGCCCAGAGACCCAGTACTTC,CASTAGSPETQYF
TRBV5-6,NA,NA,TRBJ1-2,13,TGTGCCAGCAGAATGGGAGAGCTCTATGGCTACACCTTC,CASRMGELYGYTF
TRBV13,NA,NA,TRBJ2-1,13,TGTGCCAGCAGCTTGGATGACAGAGATCGGGCGTTCTTC,CASSLDDRDRAFF
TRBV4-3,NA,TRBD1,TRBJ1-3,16,TGCGCCAGCAGCCATTCTACAGGGGGAAGAGGAAACACCATATATTTT,CASSHSTGGRGNTIYF
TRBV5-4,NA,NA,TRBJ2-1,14,TGTGCCAGCAGCTTGGGACAGCCGTACAATGAGCAGTTCTTC,CASSLGQPYNEQFF
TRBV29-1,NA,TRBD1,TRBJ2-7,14,TGCAGCGTTGAATCGACAGGGAGCTCCTACGAGCAGTACTTC,CSVESTGSSYEQYF
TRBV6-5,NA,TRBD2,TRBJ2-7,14,TGTGCCAGCAGTTACTCGAGCGGGAGCCACGAGCAGTACTTC,CASSYSSGSHEQYF
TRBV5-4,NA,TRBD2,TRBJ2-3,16,TGTGCCAGCAGCGGAAGGACTAGCGGGGTCACAGATACGCAGTATTTT,CASSGRTSGVTDTQYF
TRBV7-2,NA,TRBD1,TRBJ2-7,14,TGTGCCAGCAGCGGGGGACAGAAGACCTACGAGCAGTACTTC,CASSGGQKTYEQYF
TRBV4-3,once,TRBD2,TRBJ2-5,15,TGCGCCAGCAGCCAAGGCGGGGGGGCCATAGAGACCCAGTACTTC,CASSQGGGAIETQYF
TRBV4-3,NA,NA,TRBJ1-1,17,TGCGCCAGCAGCCCTGCTGGTCTGTCTCAGGGGAACACTGAAGCTTTCTTT,CASSPAGLSQGNTEAFF
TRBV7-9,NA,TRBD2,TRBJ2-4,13,TGTGCCAGCAGCTTGGCGGGGGAAAACATTCAGTACTTC,CASSLAGENIQYF
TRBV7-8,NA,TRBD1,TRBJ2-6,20,TGTGCCAGCAGCTTAGTGGCGGGCGGACAGGCCAGGGCCGGGGCCAACGTCCTGACTTTC,CASSLVAGGQARAGANVLTF
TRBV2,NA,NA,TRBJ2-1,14,TGTGCCAGCAACACCGGGACTCAGTACAATGAGCAGTTCTTC,CASNTGTQYNEQFF
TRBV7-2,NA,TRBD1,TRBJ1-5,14,TGTGCCAGCAGCCCTGGTACAGGGGGTCAGCCCCAGCATTTT,CASSPGTGGQPQHF
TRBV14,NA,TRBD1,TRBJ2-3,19,TGTGCCAGCAGCCAAGCCGTCTCACAGGGGAAAAGAAAAGCAGATACGCAGTATTTT,CASSQAVSQGKRKADTQYF
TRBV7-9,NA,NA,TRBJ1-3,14,TGTGCCAGCAGCCGGGGCAGGGGAGGAAACACCATATATTTT,CASSRGRGGNTIYF
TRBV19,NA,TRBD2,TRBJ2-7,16,TGTGCCAGCGGGACTAGCGGGGGGGCCGCTGATTACGAGCAGTACTTC,CASGTSGGAADYEQYF
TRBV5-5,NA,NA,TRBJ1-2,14,TGTGCCAGCAGCTTCAGTCCGGGGTGGAGTGGCTACACCTTC,CASSFSPGWSGYTF